These 12 T cell receptor beta chains were sequenced from one sample in a study of T cell repertoires in ileal Crohn's disease. Some clones are missing from TCRdb's copy, which holds only in-frame ones; the method was immunoSEQ multiplex PCR. The table has thousands of clones, roughly 76% seen once. Sequencing was carried out using ileal tissue. These receptors were collected from an adult with Crohn's disease.

The V and J genes are TRBV4-1 and TRBJ2-7, with TRBD1 matching 10 bases. This CDR3 comprises 16 residues. V lost 0 bases to trimming and J lost 4 bases; unmatched junction nucleotides: 6. Germline V lookup: CDR1 MGHRA, CDR2 YSYEKL. The CDR3 is CASSQEGDRGAYEQYF. The DNA of the CDR3 is TGCGCCAGCAGCCAAGAAGGGGACAGGGGTGCTTACGAGCAGTACTTC.

Comment on this clone: At the DNA level, this CDR3 is encoded by other sequences in the same sample as well. This sequence joins TRBV9 and TRBJ2-7; 7 bases align to TRBD2. The CDR3 runs to 15 residues. The germline CDR1 and CDR2 sequences are SGDLS and YYNGEE. The trim removed 2 bases at V and 1 base at J, leaving 6 bases unmatched. The CDR3 protein is CASSVGGDESYEQYF. The DNA of the CDR3 is TGTGCCAGCAGCGTGGGAGGGGACGAATCCTACGAGCAGTACTTC.

The rearrangement links TRBV7-2 to TRBJ1-5; D not resolved. The CDR3 is 13 amino acids. The germline V gene has CDR1 SGHTA and CDR2 FQGNSA. V was trimmed by 5 bases and J by 3 bases, leaving 8 bases between them. The CDR3 region is CASSPHTNQPQHF. The CDR3 coding sequence is TGTGCCAGCAGCCCACACACCAATCAGCCCCAGCATTTT.

This sequence joins TRBV19 and TRBJ2-7; 11 nucleotides align to TRBD2. The trim removed 4 bases at V and 5 bases at J, leaving 7 bases unmatched. Per germline, CDR1 LNHDA and CDR2 SQIVND (reference sequence). There are 15 residues in the CDR3. The CDR3 region is CASSTIAGGVHEQYF. CDR3 in DNA: TGTGCCAGTAGTACCATAGCGGGAGGGGTCCACGAGCAGTACTTC. Using reference TRBV19 and TRBJ2-7 for the parts outside the CDR3, the full variable domain is DGGITQSPKYLFRKEGQNVTLSCEQNLNHDAMYWYRQDPGQGLRLIYYSQIVNDFQKGDIAEGYSVSREKKESFPLTVTSAQKNPTAFYLCASSTIAGGVHEQYFGPGTRLTVT.

This clone was picked up one time. This chain uses TRBV30 with TRBJ2-1; D gene ambiguous. CDR3 size: 12 residues. CDR1 is GTSNPN, CDR2 SVGIG, per germline (reference sequence). V lost 2 bases, J lost 6 bases, and 8 bases lay in between. In DNA form, the CDR3 reads TGTGCCTGGAGTCCCCTACCCAATGAGCAGTTCTTC. It is translated as CAWSPLPNEQFF.

This rearrangement joins TRBV2 to TRBJ1-4, with a possible D match to TRBD1 (5 bases). The CDR3 runs 14 residues. V was cut by 1 base and J by 10 bases, with 13 bases left in between. Per germline, CDR1 SNHLY and CDR2 FYNNEI. The CDR3 nucleotides read TGTGCCAGCAGTGAAGTTGGAGGGGCAGGAAAACTGTTTTTT. Protein: CASSEVGGAGKLFF. Variable domain in full (rest from reference TRBV2 and TRBJ1-4): EPEVTQTPSHQVTQMGQEVILRCVPISNHLYFYWYRQILGQKVEFLVSFYNNEISEKSEIFDDQFSVERPDGSNFTLKIRSTKLEDSAMYFCASSEVGGAGKLFFGSGTQLSVL.

The rearrangement joins TRBV25-1 to TRBJ2-5; D is unresolved. Germline V gene lookup returns CDR1 MGHDK and CDR2 SYGVNS. Between the trimmed V and J ends, which lost 3 bases and 1 base, there was a span of 9 bases. CDR3 size: 14 residues. The CDR3 spells CASSDRGIQETQYF. The CDR3 region has the DNA TGTGCCAGCAGTGACCGCGGAATCCAAGAGACCCAGTACTTC.

V gene TRBV6-5 combines with J gene TRBJ1-2; unclear D gene. The CDR3 is made up of 15 amino acids. V dropped 5 bases and J dropped 8 bases, with 21 bases sitting between them. Germline V gene sequence: CDR1 MNHEY, CDR2 SVGAGI. The CDR3 is CASSPSRRGNRGYTF. The CDR3 region has the DNA TGTGCCAGCAGTCCCTCCCGGCGGGGAAACCGGGGCTACACCTTC.

This sequence joins TRBV15 and TRBJ1-5, with D hard to call. Trimming took off 2 bases at V and 6 bases at J, with 11 bases between the two ends. The germline gives CDR1 LNHNV, CDR2 YYDKDF (reference sequence). The CDR3 spans 14 residues. Here the CDR3 DNA reads TGTGCCACCAGCAGAACTGGCGGATCTCAGCCCCAGCATTTT. Translated: CATSRTGGSQPQHF.

The chain links TRBV2 to TRBJ1-5; TRBD1 matches at 7 bases. CDR3 length: 14 residues. Per the germline V gene, CDR1 is SNHLY and CDR2 is FYNNEI. V gave up 4 bases and J gave up 5 bases; unmatched junction bases: 5. As DNA, the CDR3 is TGTGCCAGCAGTGCGGACAGGTCATATCAGCCCCAGCATTTT. The encoded protein is CASSADRSYQPQHF.

CDR3 nucleotides: TGCGCCAGCGGACAGGGTTTCGGCTACGAGCAGTACTTC. As protein: CASGQGFGYEQYF. This chain uses TRBV5-1 with TRBJ2-7; TRBD1 matches 8 bases. The CDR3 is made up of 13 amino acids. Trimming at V came to 7 bases and at J to 3 bases, leaving 6 bases not matched to a gene. CDR1 is SGHRS, CDR2 YFSETQ, per germline.

The chain combines TRBV5-1 with TRBJ2-5; 16 positions match TRBD2. The V gene's germline CDR1 is SGHRS and CDR2 YFSETQ. The CDR3 is 17 amino acids. The V and J ends lost 4 bases and 5 bases, in that order; junction bases with no gene match: 8. DNA of the CDR3: TGCGCCAGCAGCCAGGGACTAGCGGGAGGGTCTTGGGAGACCCAGTACTTC. Translating gives CASSQGLAGGSWETQYF.